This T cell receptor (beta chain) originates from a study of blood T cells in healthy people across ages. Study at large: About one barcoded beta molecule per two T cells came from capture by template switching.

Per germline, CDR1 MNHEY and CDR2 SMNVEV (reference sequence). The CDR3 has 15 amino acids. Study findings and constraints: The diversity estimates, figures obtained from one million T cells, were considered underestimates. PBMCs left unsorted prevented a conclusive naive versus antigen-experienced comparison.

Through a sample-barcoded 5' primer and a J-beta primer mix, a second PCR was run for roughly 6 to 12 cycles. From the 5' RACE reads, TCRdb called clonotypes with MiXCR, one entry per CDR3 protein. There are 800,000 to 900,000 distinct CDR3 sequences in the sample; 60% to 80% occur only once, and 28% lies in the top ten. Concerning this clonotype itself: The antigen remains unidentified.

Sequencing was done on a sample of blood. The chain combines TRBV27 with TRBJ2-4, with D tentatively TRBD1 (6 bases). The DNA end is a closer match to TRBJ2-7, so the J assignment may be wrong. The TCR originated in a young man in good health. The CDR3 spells CASSLAGVEPYEQYF. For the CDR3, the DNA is TGTGCCAGCAGTTTGGCAGGGGTTGAACCCTACGAGCAGTACTTC.